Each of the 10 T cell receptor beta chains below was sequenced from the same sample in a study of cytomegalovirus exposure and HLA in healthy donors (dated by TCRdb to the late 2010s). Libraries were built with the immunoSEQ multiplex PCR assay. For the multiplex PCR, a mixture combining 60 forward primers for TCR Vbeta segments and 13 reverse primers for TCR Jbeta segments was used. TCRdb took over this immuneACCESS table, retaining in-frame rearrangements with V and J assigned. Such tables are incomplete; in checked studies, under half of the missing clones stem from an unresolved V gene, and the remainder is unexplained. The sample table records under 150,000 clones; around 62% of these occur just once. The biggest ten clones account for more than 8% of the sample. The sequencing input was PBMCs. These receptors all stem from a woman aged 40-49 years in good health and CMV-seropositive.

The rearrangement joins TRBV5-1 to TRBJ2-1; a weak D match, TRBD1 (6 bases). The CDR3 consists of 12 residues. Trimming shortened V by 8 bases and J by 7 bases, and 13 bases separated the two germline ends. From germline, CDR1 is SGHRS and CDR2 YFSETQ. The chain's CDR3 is CASSQQGNEQFF. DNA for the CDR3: TGCGCCAGTAGTCAACAGGGAAATGAGCAGTTCTTC. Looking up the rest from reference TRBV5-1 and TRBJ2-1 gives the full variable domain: KAGVTQTPRYLIKTRGQQVTLSCSPISGHRSVSWYQQTPGQGLQFLFEYFSETQRNKGNFPGRFSGRQFSNSRSEMNVSTLELGDSALYLCASSQQGNEQFFGPGTRLTVL.

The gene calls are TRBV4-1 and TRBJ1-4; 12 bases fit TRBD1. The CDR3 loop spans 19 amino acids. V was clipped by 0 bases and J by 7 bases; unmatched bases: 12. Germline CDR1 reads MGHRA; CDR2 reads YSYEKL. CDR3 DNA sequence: TGCGCCAGCAGCCAAGATCGCGGGACAGGGGGCGCGTTTACTGAAAAACTGTTTTTT. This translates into CASSQDRGTGGAFTEKLFF.

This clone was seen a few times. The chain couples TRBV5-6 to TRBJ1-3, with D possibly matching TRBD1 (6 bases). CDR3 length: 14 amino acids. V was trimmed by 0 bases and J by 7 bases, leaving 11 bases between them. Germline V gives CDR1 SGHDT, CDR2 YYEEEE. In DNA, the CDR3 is TGTGCCAGCAGCTTGGACAGGGTTGGCAACACCATATATTTT. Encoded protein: CASSLDRVGNTIYF. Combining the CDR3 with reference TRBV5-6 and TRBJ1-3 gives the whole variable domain DAGVTQSPTHLIKTRGQQVTLRCSPKSGHDTVSWYQQALGQGPQFIFQYYEEEERQRGNFPDRFSGHQFPNYSSELNVNALLLGDSALYLCASSLDRVGNTIYFGEGSWLTVV.

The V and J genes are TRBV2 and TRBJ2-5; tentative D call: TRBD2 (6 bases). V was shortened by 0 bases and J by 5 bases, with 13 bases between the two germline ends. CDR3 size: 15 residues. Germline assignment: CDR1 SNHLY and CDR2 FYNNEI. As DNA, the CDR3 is TGTGCCAGCAGTGAAGCGCCGGGAGCGGGCGAGACCCAGTACTTC. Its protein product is CASSEAPGAGETQYF.

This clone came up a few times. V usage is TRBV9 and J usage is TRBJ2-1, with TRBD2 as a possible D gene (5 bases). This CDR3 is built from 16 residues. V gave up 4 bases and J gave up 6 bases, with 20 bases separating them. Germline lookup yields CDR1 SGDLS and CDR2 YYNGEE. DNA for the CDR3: TGTGCCAGCAGCACGGACGGGGTAGTGTCGGCCAATGAGCAGTTCTTC. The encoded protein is CASSTDGVVSANEQFF.

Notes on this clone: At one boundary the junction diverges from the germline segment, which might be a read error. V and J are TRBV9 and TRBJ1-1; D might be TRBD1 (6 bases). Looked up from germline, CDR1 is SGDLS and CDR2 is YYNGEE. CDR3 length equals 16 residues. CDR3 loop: CASSVVHGTGNSEAFF. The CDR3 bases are TGTGCCAGCAGCGTAGTCCACGGTACAGGGAACTCTGAAGCTTTCTTT.

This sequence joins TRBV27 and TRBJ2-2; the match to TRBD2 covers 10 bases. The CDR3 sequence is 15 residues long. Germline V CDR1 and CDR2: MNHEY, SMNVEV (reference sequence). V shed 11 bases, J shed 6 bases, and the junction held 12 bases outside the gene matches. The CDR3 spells CAGFSSGRGAGELFF. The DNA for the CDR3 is TGTGCCGGATTTTCTAGCGGGAGAGGGGCCGGGGAGCTGTTTTTT.

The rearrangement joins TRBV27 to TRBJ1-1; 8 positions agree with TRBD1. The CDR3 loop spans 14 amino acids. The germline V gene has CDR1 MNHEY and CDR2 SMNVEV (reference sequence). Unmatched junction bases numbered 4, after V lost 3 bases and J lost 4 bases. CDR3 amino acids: CASSLGTGLTEAFF. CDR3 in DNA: TGTGCCAGCAGTTTGGGGACAGGTCTCACTGAAGCTTTCTTT.

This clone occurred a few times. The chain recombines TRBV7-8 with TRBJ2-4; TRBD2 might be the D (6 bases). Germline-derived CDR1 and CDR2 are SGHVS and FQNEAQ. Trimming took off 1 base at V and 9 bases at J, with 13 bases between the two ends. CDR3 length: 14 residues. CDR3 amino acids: CASSLGRGGGIQYF. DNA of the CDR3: TGTGCCAGCAGCTTAGGACGGGGAGGTGGCATTCAGTACTTC.

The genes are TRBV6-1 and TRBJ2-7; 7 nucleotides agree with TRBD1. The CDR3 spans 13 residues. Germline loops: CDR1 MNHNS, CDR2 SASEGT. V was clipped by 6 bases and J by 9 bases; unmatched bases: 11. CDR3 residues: CASRETGDLAQYF. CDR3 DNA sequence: TGTGCCAGCAGGGAAACAGGGGACCTTGCGCAGTACTTC.